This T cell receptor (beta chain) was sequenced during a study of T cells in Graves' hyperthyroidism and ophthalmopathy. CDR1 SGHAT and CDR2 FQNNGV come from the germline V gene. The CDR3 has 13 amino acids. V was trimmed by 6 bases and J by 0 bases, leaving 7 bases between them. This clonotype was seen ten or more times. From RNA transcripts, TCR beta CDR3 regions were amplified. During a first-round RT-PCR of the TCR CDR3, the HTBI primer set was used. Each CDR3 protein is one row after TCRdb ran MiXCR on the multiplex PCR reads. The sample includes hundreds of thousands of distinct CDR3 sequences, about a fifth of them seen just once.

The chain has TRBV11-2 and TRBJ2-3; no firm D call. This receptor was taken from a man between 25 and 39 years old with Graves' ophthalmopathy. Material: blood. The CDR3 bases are TGTGCCAGCAGTCCCTTTAGCACAGATACGCAGTATTTT. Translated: CASSPFSTDTQYF.